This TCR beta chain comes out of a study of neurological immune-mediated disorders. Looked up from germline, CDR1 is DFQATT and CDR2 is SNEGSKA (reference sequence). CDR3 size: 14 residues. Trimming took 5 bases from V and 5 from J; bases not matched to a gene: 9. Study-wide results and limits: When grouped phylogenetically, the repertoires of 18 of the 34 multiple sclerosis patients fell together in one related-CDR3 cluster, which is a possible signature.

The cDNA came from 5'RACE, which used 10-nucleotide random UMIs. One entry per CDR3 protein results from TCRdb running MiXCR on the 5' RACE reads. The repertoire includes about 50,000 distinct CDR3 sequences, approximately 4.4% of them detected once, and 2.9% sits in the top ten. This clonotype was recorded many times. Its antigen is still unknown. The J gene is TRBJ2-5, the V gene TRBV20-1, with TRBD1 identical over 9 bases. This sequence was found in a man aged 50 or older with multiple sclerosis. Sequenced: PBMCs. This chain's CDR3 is CSAPHRGRWETQYF. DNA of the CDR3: TGCAGTGCTCCACACAGGGGGCGTTGGGAGACCCAGTACTTC.